This entry is about one TCR beta chain. The sample originates from a study of T cell responses to AZD1222 COVID-19 vaccine. With 4 bases removed from V and 0 bases from J, the gap between germline ends came to 10 bases. The CDR3 is 14 residues long. Germline V gene sequence: CDR1 SNHLY, CDR2 FYNNEI. Produced via immunoSEQ multiplex PCR; TCRdb's table is partial and in-frame only. The repertoire holds 57,000 or so clones, with around 85% as singletons. The V gene is TRBV2, the J gene TRBJ2-7; D is unresolved. The sequenced sample was peripheral blood, obtained 28 days after the second AZD1222 dose. This receptor was obtained from an adult who received the AZD1222 COVID-19 vaccine. The DNA for the CDR3 is TGTGCCAGCAGTGGCAGGAGAACCTCCTACGAGCAGTACTTC. It codes for CASSGRRTSYEQYF. The variable domain in full, completed from reference TRBV2 and TRBJ2-7, reads EPEVTQTPSHQVTQMGQEVILRCVPISNHLYFYWYRQILGQKVEFLVSFYNNEISEKSEIFDDQFSVERPDGSNFTLKIRSTKLEDSAMYFCASSGRRTSYEQYFGPGTRLTVT.